These T cell receptor beta chains were read from a single sample in a study of blood T cell repertoires in COVID-19. Profiled with immunoSEQ multiplex PCR; TCRdb holds only in-frame clones, not every one. Counted here are approximately 160,000 clones, more than 75% occurring once; the ten biggest clones make up roughly a sixth. Sequenced: peripheral blood. The receptors here all came from a man aged 55 to 69 with active or convalescent COVID-19. The CDR3 runs from the conserved cysteine through the conserved F or W. A D gene is named only where the DNA matches it firmly. Part of the rows lack a size; the others show once, few, many or a class for expanded clones.

D gene	V gene	clone size	J gene	CDR3 DNA	CDR3 protein
TRBD1	TRBV9	NA	TRBJ2-6	TGTGCCAGCAGCGTAGCTCAGGGACAGGAGTTCTCTGGGGCCAACGTCCTGACTTTC	CASSVAQGQEFSGANVLTF
NA	TRBV6-5	NA	TRBJ2-7	TGTGCCAGCAGTTACGACACCTACGAGCAGTACTTC	CASSYDTYEQYF
NA	TRBV6-5	NA	TRBJ2-5	TGTGCCAGCAGTTCTCAGGGAAGGGAGACCCAGTACTTC	CASSSQGRETQYF
NA	TRBV3-1/TRBV3-2	NA	TRBJ1-5	TGTGCCAGCAGCCAAGATTTAAGTAGGGGTCAGCCCCAGCATTTT	CASSQDLSRGQPQHF
TRBD2	TRBV27	NA	TRBJ2-3	TGTGCCACCACGCGGGGGGGTAGTGCGCAGTATTTT	CATTRGGSAQYF
NA	TRBV6-5	NA	TRBJ1-6	TGTGCCAGCAGTTACGGGCAGCTTCATAATTCACCCCTCCACTTT	CASSYGQLHNSPLHF
NA	TRBV5-4	NA	TRBJ2-3	TGTGCCAGCAGCTTGGCCCCAGGGGCGGGGGAGGATACGCAGTATTTT	CASSLAPGAGEDTQYF
TRBD1	TRBV5-1	NA	TRBJ2-7	TGCGCCAGCAGCTTGAATGTAGGGGGCGCGGTATACGAGCAGTACTTC	CASSLNVGGAVYEQYF
TRBD1	TRBV6-1	NA	TRBJ1-2	TGTGCCAGCAGTGAAGGGACAGGGGCTAACTATGGCTACACCTTC	CASSEGTGANYGYTF
TRBD1	TRBV27	NA	TRBJ1-2	TGTGCCAGCTATAAACAGGGGGCTTCGGGCTACACCTTC	CASYKQGASGYTF
NA	TRBV7-2	NA	TRBJ1-2	TGTGCCAGCAGCCGCGACAGATACGGCTACACCTTC	CASSRDRYGYTF
TRBD2	TRBV11-2	once	TRBJ2-1	TGTGCCAGCAGCTTAGTGGCGGGGGGGAAGTTCTTC	CASSLVAGGKFF
NA	TRBV12-5	NA	TRBJ2-5	TGTGCTAGTGGTTTGACGACACCAGATCAAGAGACCCAGTACTTC	CASGLTTPDQETQYF
NA	TRBV15	NA	TRBJ2-1	TGTGCCACCAGCAGAACCGCGATTGAGAACAATGAGCAGTTCTTC	CATSRTAIENNEQFF
TRBD1	TRBV2	NA	TRBJ1-1	TGTGCCAGCAGTCCTATAAAGGGGGCGCGAGGGAACACTGAAGCTTTCTTT	CASSPIKGARGNTEAFF
TRBD1	TRBV11-2	NA	TRBJ1-6	TGTGCCAGCAGCGCCCGCCAGGGGGATGGATCACCCCTCCACTTT	CASSARQGDGSPLHF
NA	TRBV28	few	TRBJ2-7	TGTGCCAGCAGTCCCAGGACCCTAAGGGGGTCCTACGAGCAGTACTTC	CASSPRTLRGSYEQYF
TRBD1	TRBV5-1	NA	TRBJ1-2	TGCGCCAGCACCACCGGGACAGGACCGCTGGGCTACACCTTC	CASTTGTGPLGYTF
NA	TRBV12-3/TRBV12-4	NA	TRBJ1-1	TGTGCCAGCGGGGCGACCGGAGGGACTGAAGCTTTCTTT	CASGATGGTEAFF
TRBD1	TRBV19	NA	TRBJ1-5	TGTGCCAGTAAGGGGACAGGATATCAGCCCCAGCATTTT	CASKGTGYQPQHF
NA	TRBV7-9	NA	TRBJ1-3	TGTGCCAGCAGCTTAGGCGTAACAGTCAACACCATATATTTT	CASSLGVTVNTIYF
TRBD2	TRBV3-1/TRBV3-2	NA	TRBJ2-7	TGTGCCAGCAGCCATGGGACTAGCGGGAGAAACGAGCAGTACTTC	CASSHGTSGRNEQYF